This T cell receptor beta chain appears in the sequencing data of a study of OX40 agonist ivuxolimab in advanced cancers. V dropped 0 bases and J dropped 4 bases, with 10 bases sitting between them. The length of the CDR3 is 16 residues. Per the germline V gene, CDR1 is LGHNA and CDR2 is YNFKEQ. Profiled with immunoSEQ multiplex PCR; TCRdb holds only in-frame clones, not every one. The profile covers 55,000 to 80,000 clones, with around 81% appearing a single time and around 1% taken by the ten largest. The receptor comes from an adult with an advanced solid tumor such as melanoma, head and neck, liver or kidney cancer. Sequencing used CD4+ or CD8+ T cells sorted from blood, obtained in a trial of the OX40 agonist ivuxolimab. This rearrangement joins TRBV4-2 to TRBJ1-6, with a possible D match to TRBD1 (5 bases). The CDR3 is CASSQDVQGYNSPLHF. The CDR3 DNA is TGTGCCAGCAGCCAAGATGTTCAGGGATATAATTCACCCCTCCACTTT.